The source of this T cell receptor beta chain is a study of shared clonotypes between healthy human individuals. Study outcomes and limitations: Genetic and exposure-history diversity was limited by the small donor number. Rarefaction analysis demonstrated incomplete sorted-subset sequencing notwithstanding large depth.

The protocol was immunoSEQ multiplex PCR, while the TCRdb copy is restricted to in-frame clones and leaves out a portion. This sample yields around 180,000 clones, of which about 93% are seen a single time; 0.065% to 0.07% belongs to the top ten. The V gene's germline CDR1 is MNHGY and CDR2 SAAAGT. This CDR3 is built from 13 residues. V was clipped by 6 bases and J by 1 base; unmatched bases: 2. Concerning this clone itself: The target antigen is unknown.

This chain uses TRBV6-8 with TRBJ2-5, with 7 bases that match TRBD1. The specimen sequenced was naive CD4+ T cells sorted from blood. Documented subset: CD45RA+ positively selected. The clonotype was recovered from a woman in her 30s in good health. CDR3 sequence: CASSGQVQETQYF. DNA for the CDR3: TGTGCCAGCAGCGGACAGGTCCAAGAGACCCAGTACTTC.